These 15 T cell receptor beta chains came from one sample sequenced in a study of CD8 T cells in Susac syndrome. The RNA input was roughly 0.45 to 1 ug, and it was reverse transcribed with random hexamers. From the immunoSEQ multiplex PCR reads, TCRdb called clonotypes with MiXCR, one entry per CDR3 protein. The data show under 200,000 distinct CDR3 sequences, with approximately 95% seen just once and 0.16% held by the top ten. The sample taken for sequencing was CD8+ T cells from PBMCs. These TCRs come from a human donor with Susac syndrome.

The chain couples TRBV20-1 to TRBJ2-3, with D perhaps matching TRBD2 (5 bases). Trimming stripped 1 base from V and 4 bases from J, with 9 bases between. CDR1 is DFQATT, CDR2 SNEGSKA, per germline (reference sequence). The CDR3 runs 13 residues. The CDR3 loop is CSARVLAADTQYF. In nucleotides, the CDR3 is TGCAGTGCTAGAGTGCTAGCAGCAGATACGCAGTATTTT.

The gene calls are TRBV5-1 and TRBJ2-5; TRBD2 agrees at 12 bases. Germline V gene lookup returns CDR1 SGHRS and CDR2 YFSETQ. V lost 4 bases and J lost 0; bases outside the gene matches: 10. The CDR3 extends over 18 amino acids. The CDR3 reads CASSRRTSGDPNQETQYF. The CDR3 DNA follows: TGCGCCAGCAGCAGACGGACTAGCGGGGATCCCAACCAAGAGACCCAGTACTTC. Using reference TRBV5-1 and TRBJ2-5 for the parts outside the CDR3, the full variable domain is KAGVTQTPRYLIKTRGQQVTLSCSPISGHRSVSWYQQTPGQGLQFLFEYFSETQRNKGNFPGRFSGRQFSNSRSEMNVSTLELGDSALYLCASSRRTSGDPNQETQYFGPGTRLLVL.

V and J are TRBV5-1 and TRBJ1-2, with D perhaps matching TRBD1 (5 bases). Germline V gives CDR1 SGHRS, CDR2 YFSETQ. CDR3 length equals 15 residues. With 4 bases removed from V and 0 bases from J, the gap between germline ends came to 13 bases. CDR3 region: CASSQGGRANYGYTF. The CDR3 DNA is TGCGCCAGCAGCCAGGGCGGCAGAGCTAACTATGGCTACACCTTC.

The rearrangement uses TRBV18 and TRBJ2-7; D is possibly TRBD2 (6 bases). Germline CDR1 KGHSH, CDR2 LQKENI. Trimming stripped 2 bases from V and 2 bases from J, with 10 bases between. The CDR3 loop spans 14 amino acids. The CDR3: CASSPGGYPYEQYF. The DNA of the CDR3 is TGTGCCAGCTCACCAGGAGGGTATCCCTACGAGCAGTACTTC.

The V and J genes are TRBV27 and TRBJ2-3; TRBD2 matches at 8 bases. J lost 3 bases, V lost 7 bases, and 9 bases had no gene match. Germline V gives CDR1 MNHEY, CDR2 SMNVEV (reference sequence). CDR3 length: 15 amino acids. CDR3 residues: CASIRSGGGTDTQYF. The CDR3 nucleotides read TGTGCCAGCATTCGAAGTGGCGGGGGGACAGATACGCAGTATTTT.

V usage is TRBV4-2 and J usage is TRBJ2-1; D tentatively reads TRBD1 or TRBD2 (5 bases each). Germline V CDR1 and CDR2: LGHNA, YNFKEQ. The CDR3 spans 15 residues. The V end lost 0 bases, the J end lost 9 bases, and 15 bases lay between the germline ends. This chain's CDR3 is CASSQDNQGRGEQFF. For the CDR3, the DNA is TGTGCCAGCAGCCAAGATAATCAGGGCCGGGGTGAGCAGTTCTTC.

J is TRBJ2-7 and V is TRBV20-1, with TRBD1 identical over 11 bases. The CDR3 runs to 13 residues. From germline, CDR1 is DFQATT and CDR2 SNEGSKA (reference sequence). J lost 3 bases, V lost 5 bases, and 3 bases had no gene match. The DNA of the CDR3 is TGCAGTGCTGTGGGACAGGGGGACTACGAGCAGTACTTC. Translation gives CSAVGQGDYEQYF.

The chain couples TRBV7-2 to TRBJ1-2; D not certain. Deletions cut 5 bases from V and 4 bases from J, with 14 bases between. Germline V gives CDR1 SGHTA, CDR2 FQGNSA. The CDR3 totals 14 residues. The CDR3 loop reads CASSPDGPFYGYTF. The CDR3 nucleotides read TGTGCCAGCAGCCCGGACGGTCCCTTCTATGGCTACACCTTC.

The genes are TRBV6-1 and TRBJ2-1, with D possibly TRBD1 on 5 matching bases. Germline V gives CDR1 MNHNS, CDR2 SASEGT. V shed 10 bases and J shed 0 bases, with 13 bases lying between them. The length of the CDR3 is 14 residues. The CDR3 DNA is TGTGCCATTAGGGGCCAGGGCTCCTACAATGAGCAGTTCTTC. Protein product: CAIRGQGSYNEQFF.

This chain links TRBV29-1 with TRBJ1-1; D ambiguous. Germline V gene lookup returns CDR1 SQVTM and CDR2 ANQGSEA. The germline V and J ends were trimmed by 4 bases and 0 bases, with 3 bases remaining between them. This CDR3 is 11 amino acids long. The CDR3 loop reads CSVVVNTEAFF. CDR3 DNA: TGCAGCGTTGTGGTGAACACTGAAGCTTTCTTT. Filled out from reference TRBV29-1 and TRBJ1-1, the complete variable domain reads SAVISQKPSRDICQRGTSLTIQCQVDSQVTMMFWYRQQPGQSLTLIATANQGSEATYESGFVIDKFPISRPNLTFSTLTVSNMSPEDSSIYLCSVVVNTEAFFGQGTRLTVV.

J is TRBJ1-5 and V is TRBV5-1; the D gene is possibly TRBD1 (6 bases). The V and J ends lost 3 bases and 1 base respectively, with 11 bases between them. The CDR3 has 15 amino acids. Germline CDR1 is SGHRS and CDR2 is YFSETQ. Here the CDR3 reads CASSSGEGSNQPQHF. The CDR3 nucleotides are TGCGCCAGCAGCTCAGGGGAGGGGAGCAATCAGCCCCAGCATTTT.

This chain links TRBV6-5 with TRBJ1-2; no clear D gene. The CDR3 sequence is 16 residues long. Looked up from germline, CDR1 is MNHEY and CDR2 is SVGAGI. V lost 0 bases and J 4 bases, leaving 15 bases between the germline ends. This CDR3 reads CASSYSSDGATYGYTF. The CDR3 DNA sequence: TGTGCCAGCAGTTACTCGTCGGACGGAGCAACCTATGGCTACACCTTC.

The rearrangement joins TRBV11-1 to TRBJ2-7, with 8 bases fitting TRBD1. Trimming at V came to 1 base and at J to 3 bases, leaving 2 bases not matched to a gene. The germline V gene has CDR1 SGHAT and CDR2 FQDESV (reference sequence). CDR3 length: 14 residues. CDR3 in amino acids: CASSLEDRDYEQYF. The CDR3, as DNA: TGTGCCAGCAGCTTAGAGGACAGGGACTACGAGCAGTACTTC.

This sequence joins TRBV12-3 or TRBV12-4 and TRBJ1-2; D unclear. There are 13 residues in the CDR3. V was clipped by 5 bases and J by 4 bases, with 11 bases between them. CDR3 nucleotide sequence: TGTGCCAGCAGTCCTAGTAAGGTCTATGGCTACACCTTC. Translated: CASSPSKVYGYTF.

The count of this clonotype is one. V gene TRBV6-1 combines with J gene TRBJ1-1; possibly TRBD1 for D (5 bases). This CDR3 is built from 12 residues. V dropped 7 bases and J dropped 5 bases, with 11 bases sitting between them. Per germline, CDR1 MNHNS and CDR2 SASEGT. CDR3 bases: TGTGCCAGCACTATTGGGGGGACTGAAGCTTTCTTT. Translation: CASTIGGTEAFF.